Listed here are 20 T cell receptor beta chains from one sample, sequenced in a study of tumor-infiltrating T cells and Merkel cell polyomavirus. Study as a whole: The T cells studied were CD8+ and recognized the Merkel cell polyomavirus KLL epitope.

Clones were read by immunoSEQ multiplex PCR, and TCRdb kept only the in-frame ones, dropping some. This sample has 20,000 to 25,000 clones, with about 85% found just once. Robust Merkel cell polyomavirus Large T antigen positivity by immunohistochemistry was seen in all patients' tumors. The sequencing input was lymph node tissue. The origin of the receptors is a man aged 45 to 65 with Merkel cell carcinoma.

This chain uses TRBV27 with TRBJ2-7; D perhaps matches TRBD2 (5 bases). The CDR3 loop spans 16 amino acids. From germline, CDR1 is MNHEY and CDR2 SMNVEV (reference sequence). V was cut by 1 base and J by 0 bases, with 13 bases left in between. The CDR3 sequence: CASSLFLATPSYEQYF. CDR3 DNA: TGTGCCAGCAGTTTATTTTTAGCGACACCCTCCTACGAGCAGTACTTC.

The CDR3 loop reads CASSSGTTNYGYTF. The CDR3 region has the DNA TGTGCCAGCAGCTCCGGGACAACTAACTATGGCTACACCTTC. The J gene is TRBJ1-2, the V gene TRBV7-9, with a tentative D call TRBD1 (6 bases). The germline V gene encodes CDR1 SEHNR and CDR2 FQNEAQ (reference sequence). The CDR3 has 14 residues. Trimming took off 4 bases at V and 0 bases at J, with 9 bases between the two ends. The entire variable domain, with the rest obtained from reference TRBV7-9 and TRBJ1-2, is as follows: DTGVSQNPRHKITKRGQNVTFRCDPISEHNRLYWYRQTLGQGPEFLTYFQNEAQLEKSRLLSDRFSAERPKGSFSTLEIQRTEQGDSAMYLCASSSGTTNYGYTFGSGTRLTVV.

The chain couples TRBV29-1 to TRBJ2-7; no clear D. This CDR3 region has 12 residues. V shed 3 bases and J shed 2 bases, with 8 bases lying between them. Germline V lookup: CDR1 SQVTM, CDR2 ANQGSEA. The DNA for the CDR3 is TGCAGCGTTGAGGCCGAAGCCTACGAGCAGTACTTC. Residues: CSVEAEAYEQYF.

This rearrangement joins TRBV5-4 to TRBJ2-1; possibly TRBD2 for D (7 bases). The CDR3 extends over 16 amino acids. Trimming stripped 0 bases from V and 7 bases from J, with 17 bases between. Germline V lookup: CDR1 SGHNT, CDR2 YYREEE (reference sequence). The CDR3 DNA follows: TGTGCCAGCAGCTTGGCCGTAAGGGGGGGCATTAATGAGCAGTTCTTC. Its protein is CASSLAVRGGINEQFF.

V usage is TRBV28 and J usage is TRBJ1-1; 7 nucleotides match TRBD1. Germline assignment: CDR1 MDHEN and CDR2 SYDVKM. The V and J ends lost 5 bases and 4 bases, in that order; junction bases with no gene match: 13. This CDR3 region has 16 residues. CDR3 region: CASSPTSGDRVTEAFF. The CDR3 DNA follows: TGTGCCAGCAGTCCTACGTCCGGAGACAGGGTCACTGAAGCTTTCTTT.

The chain uses TRBV5-6 and TRBJ2-3, with D uncertain. This CDR3 spans 12 amino acids. Germline V gene data show CDR1 as SGHDT and CDR2 as YYEEEE. The V gene lost 3 bases and the J gene lost 6 bases, with 8 bases spanning the gap. DNA for the CDR3: TGTGCCAGCAGCTCCTCCCTGGATACGCAGTATTTT. Its protein is CASSSSLDTQYF. Full variable domain (remainder filled in from reference TRBV5-6 and TRBJ2-3): DAGVTQSPTHLIKTRGQQVTLRCSPKSGHDTVSWYQQALGQGPQFIFQYYEEEERQRGNFPDRFSGHQFPNYSSELNVNALLLGDSALYLCASSSSLDTQYFGPGTRLTVL.

The sample holds one count of this clone. The gene calls are TRBV28 and TRBJ2-5; perhaps TRBD1 as D (5 bases). The end of the DNA aligns better with TRBJ2-7, so the J call may be wrong. The CDR3 contains 13 residues. Germline CDR1 is MDHEN and CDR2 is SYDVKM. CDR3 sequence reads: CASSFTGSGEQYF. Here the CDR3 DNA reads TGTGCCAGCAGTTTTACAGGCTCGGGCGAGCAGTACTTC.

This clone was picked up one time. The chain has TRBV2 and TRBJ2-7, with a weak D call TRBD1 (6 bases). V shed 5 bases and J shed 2 bases, with 13 bases lying between them. CDR1 and CDR2 (germline): SNHLY, FYNNEI. This CDR3 spans 14 amino acids. CDR3 protein: CASSRGFFPYEQYF. Written as DNA, the CDR3 is TGTGCCAGCAGTAGGGGGTTTTTTCCCTACGAGCAGTACTTC.

The V call is TRBV5-4, the J call TRBJ2-5; TRBD2 is a possible D gene (6 bases). The V end was cut by 3 bases, the J end by 3 bases, with 12 bases between. There are 14 residues in the CDR3. The germline CDR1 and CDR2 sequences are SGHNT and YYREEE (reference sequence). CDR3 sequence: CASSSWGGEETQYF. CDR3 DNA sequence: TGTGCCAGCAGCTCGTGGGGAGGTGAAGAGACCCAGTACTTC.

This sequence joins TRBV9 and TRBJ1-3; 11 bases agree with TRBD1. CDR1 is SGDLS, CDR2 YYNGEE, per germline. V gave up 2 bases and J gave up 2 bases; unmatched junction bases: 6. The CDR3 consists of 17 residues. The CDR3 sequence is CASSVRLGQGAGNTIYF. DNA of the CDR3: TGTGCCAGCAGCGTGAGACTGGGACAGGGGGCTGGAAACACCATATATTTT.

This chain joins TRBV2 and TRBJ1-1; a weak D match, TRBD1 (5 bases). The germline gives CDR1 SNHLY, CDR2 FYNNEI. Trimming pared 5 bases from V and 0 bases from J, leaving 7 bases between. The CDR3 is made up of 13 amino acids. The CDR3 coding sequence is TGTGCCAGCAGTAAGGACATGAACACTGAAGCTTTCTTT. It yields the protein CASSKDMNTEAFF.

The J gene is TRBJ2-1, the V gene TRBV30, with 11 bases identical to TRBD2. With V trimmed by 6 bases and J by 8 bases, 6 bases remained unmatched. The germline V gene encodes CDR1 GTSNPN and CDR2 SVGIG (reference sequence). The CDR3 is 13 amino acids. The chain's CDR3 is CACPGLAADEQFF. The CDR3 nucleotides read TGTGCCTGTCCGGGACTAGCGGCAGATGAGCAGTTCTTC.

J is TRBJ2-2 and V is TRBV4-2; tentatively, D is TRBD2 (6 bases). V was shortened by 3 bases and J by 3 bases, with 11 bases between the two germline ends. Germline values: CDR1 LGHNA, CDR2 YNFKEQ. This CDR3 has 15 amino acids. The CDR3 DNA follows: TGTGCCAGCAGCCAGTTGGGACTGGACACCGGGGAGCTGTTTTTT. Translated, it gives CASSQLGLDTGELFF.

CDR3 sequence reads: CAWSAPASNTDTQYF. DNA of the CDR3: TGTGCCTGGAGTGCTCCAGCGTCTAACACAGATACGCAGTATTTT. The gene calls are TRBV30 and TRBJ2-3; D is unclear. The CDR3 runs to 15 residues. V gave up 1 base and J gave up 2 bases, with 13 bases separating them. Looked up from germline, CDR1 is GTSNPN and CDR2 is SVGIG (reference sequence).

J is TRBJ2-3 and V is TRBV5-4; 8 positions agree with TRBD1. Germline CDR1 SGHNT, CDR2 YYREEE (reference sequence). This CDR3 contains 16 residues. V gave up 0 bases and J gave up 1 base; unmatched junction bases: 4. In DNA form, the CDR3 reads TGTGCCAGCAGCTTGGGGTGGGGACAGGGCACAGATACGCAGTATTTT. Amino acids: CASSLGWGQGTDTQYF.

The CDR3 nucleotides are TGTGCCAGCAGCTTGGCAGGGACATCCAACGAGCAGTACTTC. Translating gives CASSLAGTSNEQYF. V gene TRBV5-6 combines with J gene TRBJ2-7, with D possibly TRBD1 on 6 matching bases. The germline gives CDR1 SGHDT, CDR2 YYEEEE. The V end was cut by 0 bases, the J end by 5 bases, with 12 bases between. The CDR3 is made up of 14 amino acids. Combining the CDR3 with reference TRBV5-6 and TRBJ2-7 gives the whole variable domain DAGVTQSPTHLIKTRGQQVTLRCSPKSGHDTVSWYQQALGQGPQFIFQYYEEEERQRGNFPDRFSGHQFPNYSSELNVNALLLGDSALYLCASSLAGTSNEQYFGPGTRLTVT.

The CDR3 coding sequence is TGTGCCAGAAGCTTGGGGCAGGGTGGGTACGAGCAGTACTTC. Translating it yields CARSLGQGGYEQYF. V usage is TRBV5-3 and J usage is TRBJ2-7; D perhaps matches TRBD1 (5 bases). TRBV5-3 is treated as an ORF (open reading frame) with a function not yet certain. This CDR3 has 14 residues. V shed 0 bases and J shed 4 bases, with 11 bases lying between them.

Here the CDR3 DNA reads TGTGCCAGCTCACCAGGGACAGGGGGCAATGAGCAGTTCTTC. Protein: CASSPGTGGNEQFF. V is TRBV18 and J is TRBJ2-1, with 11 nucleotides matching TRBD1. The CDR3 covers 14 residues. V gave up 2 bases and J gave up 6 bases; unmatched junction bases: 0. From germline, CDR1 is KGHSH and CDR2 LQKENI.

J is TRBJ2-3 and V is TRBV10-2, with TRBD2 matching over 8 bases. In germline, CDR1 is WSHSY, CDR2 SAAADI. V lost 8 bases to trimming and J lost 5 bases; unmatched junction nucleotides: 9. CDR3 length: 14 residues. The CDR3 protein is CASLGGLVGDTQYF. CDR3 nucleotide sequence: TGCGCCAGCCTAGGGGGACTAGTTGGAGATACGCAGTATTTT.

The J gene is TRBJ2-3, the V gene TRBV28, with 7 bases lining up with TRBD2. The germline CDR1 and CDR2 sequences are MDHEN and SYDVKM. This CDR3 spans 15 amino acids. V lost 7 bases, J lost 0 bases, and 7 bases stayed unmatched. In nucleotides, the CDR3 is TGTGCCAGCACCCCCCTAGCGGAGAGCACAGATACGCAGTATTTT. It translates to CASTPLAESTDTQYF.